The clone carrying this T cell receptor (beta chain) was detected only a few times. The sample originates from a study of type 1 and type 2 diabetes patients. Amplification started from genomic DNA. A primer set of 30 forward and 13 reverse primers amplified the CDR3. Each CDR3 protein gets one entry after TCRdb re-called the multiplex PCR reads with MiXCR. This sample carries fewer than 300,000 distinct CDR3 sequences, 40% to 50% of them seen once, and the ten largest clones take roughly 15%. The CDR3 is made up of 13 amino acids. V trimming: 6 bases; J trimming: 6 bases; junction bases outside the gene matches: 7.

The sequence derives from a young man with type 2 diabetes. The sample taken for sequencing was peripheral blood mononuclear cells (PBMCs). The chain has TRBV12-3 or TRBV12-4 and TRBJ2-5; 7 bases are a match to TRBD1. Written as DNA, the CDR3 is TGTGCCAGCAGGATAGGACAGGTCCAGACCCAGTACTTC. The encoded protein is CASRIGQVQTQYF.